These 12 T cell receptor beta chains originate from one sample sequenced in a study of radiation and T cells in renal cell carcinoma. Noted time point: blood 4 weeks post-SBRT, at nephrectomy. Described treatment: 15 Gy SBRT to primary tumor, nephrectomy 4 weeks later. Libraries were prepared by immunoSEQ multiplex PCR; TCRdb keeps only in-frame clonotypes and omits some of them. In the table there are 150,000 to 200,000 clones, about nine tenths of which are singletons. The sample in question was blood, obtained from a patient whose treatment included radiotherapy and nephrectomy. The receptors shown here come from a woman in her forties or fifties with renal cell carcinoma.

The chain recombines TRBV6-4 with TRBJ2-7; D gene ambiguous. Per germline, CDR1 MRHNA and CDR2 SNTAGT. V dropped 10 bases and J dropped 0 bases, with 19 bases sitting between them. CDR3 length equals 15 residues. The CDR3 DNA follows: TGTGCCAACATTTTGGATTATACGAACTCCTACGAGCAGTACTTC. Translated: CANILDYTNSYEQYF.

The rearrangement joins TRBV10-1 to TRBJ2-5; D is possibly TRBD1 (6 bases). Germline CDR1 reads WNHNN; CDR2 reads SYGVQD (reference sequence). This CDR3 region has 15 residues. V lost 3 bases and J 6 bases, leaving 17 bases between the germline ends. As DNA, the CDR3 is TGCGCCAGCAGTGAATTTACAGGGCCAATTCAGACCCAGTACTTC. This gives the protein CASSEFTGPIQTQYF.

V and J are TRBV6-1 and TRBJ2-5; 12 nucleotides align to TRBD1. Germline V gives CDR1 MNHNS, CDR2 SASEGT. CDR3 length: 15 residues. V trimming: 3 bases; J trimming: 5 bases; junction bases outside the gene matches: 4. The CDR3 DNA reads as TGTGCCAGCAGTGAGGGACAGGGGGCTTGGGAGACCCAGTACTTC. Amino acids: CASSEGQGAWETQYF.

The rearrangement joins TRBV12-5 to TRBJ1-1, with 7 bases identical to TRBD1. Germline lookup yields CDR1 LGHNT and CDR2 FRNRAP. This CDR3 comprises 14 residues. With V trimmed by 2 bases and J by 6 bases, 6 bases remained unmatched. The DNA of the CDR3 is TGTGCTAGTGGTTTGACAGGGCAGGGGGCTGAAGCTTTCTTT. This gives the protein CASGLTGQGAEAFF.

The chain uses TRBV27 and TRBJ2-1; maybe TRBD2 (6 bases). This CDR3 is built from 16 residues. Per germline, CDR1 MNHEY and CDR2 SMNVEV (reference sequence). Between the trimmed V and J ends, which lost 3 bases and 0 bases, there was a span of 12 bases. The CDR3 region has the DNA TGTGCCAGCAGTTTCGGCGGGGAAGGCTCCTACAATGAGCAGTTCTTC. It codes for CASSFGGEGSYNEQFF.

The chain recombines TRBV11-2 with TRBJ2-7; D not resolved. Trimming cost V 3 bases and J 3 bases, with 12 bases left between them. Germline V gene lookup returns CDR1 SGHAT and CDR2 FQNNGV. This CDR3 has 14 amino acids. In nucleotides, the CDR3 is TGTGCCAGCAGCTTTGGCAGGACGTACTACGAGCAGTACTTC. It yields the protein CASSFGRTYYEQYF.

The rearrangement links TRBV5-4 to TRBJ2-1; possibly TRBD2 for D (6 bases). The CDR3 runs to 13 residues. With 2 bases removed from V and 9 bases from J, the gap between germline ends came to 12 bases. Germline loops: CDR1 SGHNT, CDR2 YYREEE (reference sequence). CDR3 protein: CASSLPSVGEQFF. CDR3 nucleotide sequence: TGTGCCAGCAGCTTACCTAGCGTAGGTGAGCAGTTCTTC.

The rearrangement joins TRBV7-9 to TRBJ2-1; either TRBD1 or TRBD2 may supply D (6 bases each). The CDR3 length is 12 residues. V lost 5 bases and J lost 7, with 9 bases in between. Germline V CDR1 and CDR2: SEHNR, FQNEAQ (reference sequence). The CDR3, as DNA: TGTGCCAGCAGCCGGGGGCAAAATGAGCAGTTCTTC. It is translated as CASSRGQNEQFF. The entire variable domain, with the rest obtained from reference TRBV7-9 and TRBJ2-1, is as follows: DTGVSQNPRHKITKRGQNVTFRCDPISEHNRLYWYRQTLGQGPEFLTYFQNEAQLEKSRLLSDRFSAERPKGSFSTLEIQRTEQGDSAMYLCASSRGQNEQFFGPGTRLTVL.

The V gene is TRBV5-1, the J gene TRBJ2-1; D gene unclear. The CDR3 loop spans 14 amino acids. Trimming pared 0 bases from V and 12 bases from J, leaving 16 bases between. The germline V gene has CDR1 SGHRS and CDR2 YFSETQ. CDR3 amino acids: CASSLGPPPRAQFF. Written as DNA, the CDR3 is TGCGCCAGCAGCTTGGGCCCCCCCCCGCGCGCGCAGTTCTTC.

The rearrangement links TRBV20-1 to TRBJ2-4; D is possibly TRBD2 (6 bases). Deletions cut 4 bases from V and 9 bases from J, with 10 bases between. Germline values: CDR1 DFQATT, CDR2 SNEGSKA (reference sequence). The CDR3 totals 11 residues. CDR3 sequence: CSANIAAIQYF. The CDR3 DNA reads as TGCAGTGCTAACATAGCGGCCATTCAGTACTTC.

Worth noting for this clone: Additional DNA sequences in this sample encode the identical CDR3. The chain links TRBV19 to TRBJ1-1; TRBD1 agrees at 9 bases. The CDR3 length is 13 residues. The V segment lost 6 bases and the J segment 6 bases; nucleotides outside the gene matches: 5. Germline V gene sequence: CDR1 LNHDA, CDR2 SQIVND (reference sequence). The CDR3 nucleotides are TGTGCCAGTAGGGACAGGGGTCGGTCTGAAGCTTTCTTT. Protein: CASRDRGRSEAFF.

The chain combines TRBV6-5 with TRBJ1-2, with a possible D match to TRBD1 (5 bases). This CDR3 contains 15 residues. CDR1 and CDR2 (germline): MNHEY, SVGAGI. The V end was cut by 3 bases, the J end by 0 bases, with 11 bases between. For the CDR3, the DNA is TGTGCCAGCAGTTATGGGGGGGGGTCTAACTATGGCTACACCTTC. The encoded protein is CASSYGGGSNYGYTF.